What follows is one TCR beta chain and its context. Its antigen is currently unknown. This CDR3 is 13 amino acids long. CDR1 and CDR2 (germline): SGHRS, YFSETQ. The V and J ends lost 8 bases and 0 bases respectively, with 8 bases between them. The data originate from a study of identical twins. The study, taken as a whole, reports: Out-of-frame TCR alpha sharing in monozygotic twins exceeded recombination model predictions. Fewer insertions were carried by abundant cord blood beta clonotypes, but none was seen in memory repertoires. Analyses based on zero insertions could be partly confounded by invariant MAIT and iNKT cells.

Each CDR3 protein is one row after TCRdb ran MiXCR on the 5' RACE reads. The sample carries around 650,000 distinct CDR3 sequences, about 7.6% recorded once. These data were also filed under a second study, of yellow fever vaccine responses in identical twins.

The chain has TRBV5-1 and TRBJ2-2; unclear D gene. The source is a woman aged 18-30 years in good health. Sequenced: PBMCs. CDR3 amino acids: CASGLTNTGELFF. In DNA form, the CDR3 reads TGCGCCAGTGGCCTAACGAACACCGGGGAGCTGTTTTTT.